A selection of T cell receptor beta chains follows, all from one sample in a study of shared clonotypes between healthy human individuals. Some clones are missing from TCRdb's copy, which holds only in-frame ones; the method was immunoSEQ multiplex PCR. The data hold approximately 720,000 clones, with about 90% observed a single time. Sequencing was carried out using naive CD8+ T cells sorted from blood. The receptors were sampled from a man aged 25-40 years in good health. The CDR3 runs from the conserved cysteine through the conserved F or W. D genes are given only for firm matches. Where a row states a size, it is once, few, many or the class of an expanded clone; other rows omit it.

j_call clone_size v_call d_call cdr3_aa cdr3_nt
TRBJ2-2 - TRBV7-8 TRBD1 CASSPRAGTGQQGTQFGELFF TGTGCCAGCAGTCCCCGAGCCGGGACAGGCCAACAAGGGACCCAATTCGGGGAGCTGTTTTTT
TRBJ2-1 - TRBV29-1 TRBD1 CSVPADRGFWNEQFF TGCAGCGTTCCTGCGGACAGGGGTTTTTGGAATGAGCAGTTCTTC
TRBJ2-1 - TRBV7-8 TRBD2 CASSLKVSGSINEQFF TGTGCCAGCAGCTTAAAGGTTAGCGGGAGTATTAATGAGCAGTTCTTC
TRBJ2-7 - TRBV11-3 - CASSWARQYF TGTGCCAGCAGCTGGGCTCGGCAGTACTTC
TRBJ2-1 - TRBV7-2 - CASSLMRYNEQFF TGTGCCAGCAGCTTAATGCGGTACAATGAGCAGTTCTTC
TRBJ2-1 - TRBV5-1 - CASSLGTLGYNEQFF TGCGCCAGCAGCCTCGGGACTTTGGGGTACAATGAGCAGTTCTTC
TRBJ2-7 - TRBV14 - CASAAGTYEQYF TGTGCCAGCGCGGCAGGGACCTACGAGCAGTACTTC
TRBJ2-1 - TRBV29-1 - CSVEWMGVSSYNEQFF TGCAGCGTTGAGTGGATGGGGGTGAGCTCCTACAATGAGCAGTTCTTC
TRBJ2-1 - TRBV13 TRBD2 CASSLVAGGPSNEQFF TGTGCCAGCAGCTTAGTAGCGGGAGGGCCCTCCAATGAGCAGTTCTTC
TRBJ1-1 - TRBV27 - CASSLESDWGYTEAFF TGTGCCAGCAGTTTAGAGTCCGATTGGGGCTACACTGAAGCTTTCTTT
TRBJ2-7 few TRBV6-6 - CASSYGLYYEQYF TGTGCCAGCAGTTATGGCCTCTACTACGAGCAGTACTTC
TRBJ1-1 - TRBV7-8 - CASSPTGGTPAFF TGTGCCAGCAGCCCAACGGGAGGGACGCCCGCTTTCTTT
TRBJ1-1 once TRBV29-1 - CSVDGGFTEAFF TGCAGCGTTGACGGGGGGTTTACTGAAGCTTTCTTT
TRBJ2-2 - TRBV28 - CASSPPFRDTTGELFF TGTGCCAGCAGCCCCCCCTTTCGGGATACTACCGGGGAGCTGTTTTTT
TRBJ2-7 - TRBV5-1 - CASSSAGVYEQYF TGCGCCAGCAGCTCCGCAGGGGTCTACGAGCAGTACTTC
TRBJ2-2 - TRBV5-8 - CASSLSGGTGTGELFF TGTGCCAGCAGCTTGTCTGGGGGCACGGGCACCGGGGAGCTGTTTTTT
TRBJ2-2 - TRBV18 - CASSPVGLHNAANTGELFF TGTGCCAGCTCACCCGTCGGGCTACATAACGCTGCGAACACCGGGGAGCTGTTTTTT
TRBJ2-1 - TRBV28 TRBD2 CASSFGTSGIREQFF TGTGCCAGCAGTTTTGGGACTAGCGGGATCCGCGAGCAGTTCTTC
TRBJ2-1 - TRBV27 - CASAGRYNEQFF TGTGCCAGTGCGGGAAGATACAATGAGCAGTTCTTC
TRBJ2-7 - TRBV25-1 - CASSEYLGYEQYF TGTGCCAGCAGTGAATACCTCGGCTACGAGCAGTACTTC
TRBJ2-3 - TRBV7-6 - CASSFGGQAADTQYF TGTGCCAGCAGCTTCGGGGGACAAGCGGCAGATACGCAGTATTTT
TRBJ1-1 - TRBV28 - CASRSGTGNTEAFF TGTGCCAGCAGATCCGGGACGGGAAACACTGAAGCTTTCTTT
TRBJ2-7 - TRBV28 - CASSLPGTTASYEQYF TGTGCCAGCAGTCTCCCTGGGACGACGGCCTCTTACGAGCAGTACTTC
TRBJ2-7 - TRBV9 - CASSVDPQGSYEQYF TGTGCCAGCAGCGTAGATCCACAGGGATCCTACGAGCAGTACTTC
TRBJ2-1 - TRBV30 - CAWSLGDVYNEQFF TGTGCCTGGAGTCTGGGGGACGTTTACAATGAGCAGTTCTTC
TRBJ2-5 once TRBV28 TRBD2 CASSSPLAGGRETQYF TGTGCCAGCAGTTCCCCACTAGCGGGAGGGCGCGAGACCCAGTACTTC
TRBJ2-1 - TRBV27 - CASSLNQGQDEQFF TGTGCCAGCAGTTTGAACCAGGGTCAGGATGAGCAGTTCTTC
TRBJ2-7 once TRBV6-6 - CASTKGGTYEQYF TGTGCCAGCACTAAAGGGGGGACCTACGAGCAGTACTTC
TRBJ2-3 many TRBV6-4 TRBD2 CASSPGTSDTDTQYF TGTGCCAGCAGTCCCGGGACTAGCGACACAGATACGCAGTATTTT
TRBJ2-1 - TRBV9 - CASSWGDNSYNEQFF TGTGCCAGCAGCTGGGGGGACAACTCCTACAATGAGCAGTTCTTC
TRBJ1-4 - TRBV5-4 - CASSASGTSNEKLFF TGTGCCAGCAGCGCTAGCGGGACCTCTAATGAAAAACTGTTTTTT
TRBJ2-2 - TRBV6-1 TRBD2 CASSGLADRIYTGELFF TGTGCCAGCAGTGGACTAGCGGACCGAATCTACACCGGGGAGCTGTTTTTT
TRBJ2-7 few TRBV21-1 - CASSKGRSLYEQYF TGTGCCAGCAGCAAAGGCAGGAGCCTCTACGAGCAGTACTTC
TRBJ2-1 few TRBV30 - CAWSPADEQFF TGTGCCTGGAGTCCAGCCGATGAGCAGTTCTTC
TRBJ1-5 - TRBV27 TRBD1 CASSTQGAPPNQPQHF TGTGCCAGCAGTACCCAGGGGGCTCCGCCCAATCAGCCCCAGCATTTT
TRBJ2-7 - TRBV7-8 - CASSPGPLGEYEQYF TGTGCCAGCAGCCCGGGGCCACTCGGGGAATACGAGCAGTACTTC
TRBJ2-3 - TRBV11-2 TRBD2 CASSHLAGGPSNDTQYF TGTGCCAGCAGCCACCTAGCGGGAGGGCCAAGTAATGATACGCAGTATTTT
TRBJ1-1 - TRBV4-1 TRBD1 CASSLGQGSQAFF TGCGCCAGCAGCCTAGGACAGGGGAGCCAAGCTTTCTTT
TRBJ2-2 - TRBV5-4 - CASSSRIANTGELFF TGTGCCAGCAGCTCCCGTATAGCGAACACCGGGGAGCTGTTTTTT
TRBJ2-7 - TRBV7-9 - CASSSSWEQYF TGTGCCAGCAGCAGTTCCTGGGAGCAGTACTTC
TRBJ2-3 - TRBV7-9 TRBD1 CASSKGQGADTQYF TGTGCCAGCAGCAAAGGACAGGGAGCAGATACGCAGTATTTT
TRBJ2-1 - TRBV6-6 - CASSYSGVGNEQFF TGTGCCAGCAGTTACTCGGGGGTCGGTAATGAGCAGTTCTTC
TRBJ2-5 - TRBV5-5 TRBD1 CASSFGTGKETQYF TGTGCCAGCAGCTTCGGGACAGGGAAAGAGACCCAGTACTTC
TRBJ2-7 - TRBV19 - CASSFTRDPTYEQYF TGTGCCAGTAGTTTTACCCGGGATCCGACCTACGAGCAGTACTTC